Below, 14 T cell receptor beta chains from the same sample are listed, as sequenced in a study of T cell repertoires in cytomegalovirus infection. A single record per CDR3 protein comes from TCRdb applying MiXCR to the reads. Among 150,000 to 200,000 distinct CDR3 sequences listed, approximately 9.7% were seen once. The sample comprised PBMCs. These receptor sequences come from a human donor in good health (CMV status not recorded). Some clones in this sample may be carry-over from other donors' samples.

This clonotype has a count of ten or more. The CDR3 sequence: CASMSRVRGANYGYTF. CDR3 coding DNA: TGTGCCAGTATGTCCAGGGTCAGGGGAGCTAACTATGGCTACACCTTC. The V call is TRBV28, the J call TRBJ1-2; perhaps TRBD1 as D (6 bases). CDR1 is MDHEN, CDR2 SYDVKM, per germline. The V and J ends lost 9 bases and 0 bases respectively, with 20 bases between them. The CDR3 has 16 residues.

This clonotype turned up a few times. The genes are TRBV20-1 and TRBJ2-3; TRBD2 agrees at 9 bases. J gave up 4 bases and V 4 bases, and 9 bases lay outside the gene matches. This CDR3 comprises 15 residues. Germline V lookup: CDR1 DFQATT, CDR2 SNEGSKA (reference sequence). CDR3 amino acids: CSAKGTSRGPDTQYF. DNA for the CDR3: TGCAGTGCTAAAGGGACTAGCAGGGGACCAGATACGCAGTATTTT.

J is TRBJ1-2 and V is TRBV20-1; D is unresolved. There are 11 residues in the CDR3. CDR1 DFQATT and CDR2 SNEGSKA come from the germline V gene (reference sequence). Trimming removed 4 bases at V and 7 bases at J, with 10 bases between. The CDR3 bases are TGCAGTGCTATATCCTGGCTTGGCTACACCTTC. Its protein product is CSAISWLGYTF.

The V call is TRBV5-5, the J call TRBJ1-1, with a tentative D call TRBD1 (5 bases). This CDR3 contains 14 residues. CDR1 is SGHKS, CDR2 YYEKEE, per germline (reference sequence). The V and J ends lost 8 bases and 4 bases respectively, with 18 bases between them. CDR3 protein: CASLRGGASTEAFF. As DNA, the CDR3 is TGTGCCAGTCTCCGCGGTGGGGCAAGCACTGAAGCTTTCTTT. Variable domain in full (rest from reference TRBV5-5 and TRBJ1-1): DAGVTQSPTHLIKTRGQQVTLRCSPISGHKSVSWYQQVLGQGPQFIFQYYEKEERGRGNFPDRFSARQFPNYSSELNVNALLLGDSALYLCASLRGGASTEAFFGQGTRLTVV.

The rearrangement links TRBV11-2 to TRBJ1-2; the D is unclear. The V gene lost 5 bases and the J gene lost 8 bases, with 9 bases spanning the gap. Germline loops: CDR1 SGHAT, CDR2 FQNNGV. The length of the CDR3 is 11 residues. CDR3 protein: CASSPLGGYTF. CDR3 DNA sequence: TGTGCCAGCAGCCCACTCGGGGGCTACACCTTC.

This clonotype appeared many times. V gene TRBV11-2 combines with J gene TRBJ2-5; D not resolved. Trimming pared 3 bases from V and 4 bases from J, leaving 15 bases between. Per the germline V gene, CDR1 is SGHAT and CDR2 is FQNNGV. This CDR3 contains 15 residues. CDR3 sequence (DNA): TGTGCCAGCAGCTTGTCCTCCATAAGCTTAGAGACCCAGTACTTC. It is translated as CASSLSSISLETQYF.

This clonotype was observed at least ten times. The chain employs TRBV6-1 and TRBJ2-1; 9 bases align to TRBD2. Germline-derived CDR1 and CDR2 are MNHNS and SASEGT. Trimming cost V 7 bases and J 7 bases; bases outside gene matches: 14. The CDR3 loop spans 16 amino acids. The CDR3 reads CASNKDSGRGRNEQFF. CDR3 sequence (DNA): TGTGCCAGCAATAAAGATAGCGGGAGAGGGAGGAATGAGCAGTTCTTC.

This clonotype appeared many times. The V and J genes are TRBV28 and TRBJ2-1; 8 nucleotides match TRBD2. Germline V gene sequence: CDR1 MDHEN, CDR2 SYDVKM. J lost 8 bases, V lost 5 bases, and 14 bases had no gene match. The CDR3 sequence is 16 residues long. CDR3 residues: CASSPPTAGGLHEQFF. CDR3 in DNA: TGTGCCAGCAGTCCGCCGACGGCGGGAGGTTTGCATGAGCAGTTCTTC.

This clonotype was seen a handful of times. This chain links TRBV29-1 with TRBJ2-2, with D perhaps TRBD1 (6 bases). The CDR3 contains 14 residues. CDR1 and CDR2 (germline): SQVTM, ANQGSEA. With 5 bases removed from V and 0 bases from J, the gap between germline ends came to 10 bases. The CDR3 is CSVLGGPNTGELFF. CDR3 bases: TGCAGCGTTCTAGGGGGACCGAACACCGGGGAGCTGTTTTTT.

Points on this clonotype: One junction end disagrees with the germline gene, perhaps due to a read error. The chain uses TRBV10-3 and TRBJ2-1, with D perhaps TRBD1 or TRBD2 (5 bases each). Germline V gives CDR1 ENHRY, CDR2 SYGVKD. This CDR3 region has 19 residues. The CDR3: CANSESGRGGPNSYNEQFF. The CDR3 DNA reads TGTGCCAACAGTGAGTCGGGTCGTGGGGGACCGAACTCCTACAATGAGCAGTTCTTC.

This clonotype was picked up many times. This chain joins TRBV7-9 and TRBJ2-2, with D unclear. CDR3 length equals 21 residues. V was clipped by 3 bases and J by 0 bases, with 26 bases between them. From germline, CDR1 is SEHNR and CDR2 FQNEAQ (reference sequence). The CDR3 sequence is CASSFGVSEEPYYTNTGELFF. The CDR3 DNA reads as TGTGCCAGCAGCTTTGGGGTTTCAGAAGAACCCTACTACACGAACACCGGGGAGCTGTTTTTT.

This clonotype was detected many times. V usage is TRBV7-2 and J usage is TRBJ2-7; TRBD2 matches 14 bases. This CDR3 has 16 amino acids. Trimming at V came to 5 bases and at J to 2 bases, leaving 5 bases not matched to a gene. CDR1 SGHTA and CDR2 FQGNSA come from the germline V gene. CDR3 in amino acids: CASSHRGLAGAYEQYF. CDR3 in DNA: TGTGCCAGCAGCCACAGGGGACTAGCGGGAGCCTACGAGCAGTACTTC.

The chain recombines TRBV20-1 with TRBJ2-7, with 11 bases fitting TRBD1. V shed 3 bases, J shed 3 bases, and the junction held 7 bases outside the gene matches. From germline, CDR1 is DFQATT and CDR2 SNEGSKA (reference sequence). This CDR3 is built from 15 residues. The DNA for the CDR3 is TGCAGTGCTAGCCGGGGACAGGGGGGGGTCTACGAGCAGTACTTC. Translation: CSASRGQGGVYEQYF.

At least ten counts were recorded for this clonotype. This chain joins TRBV7-8 and TRBJ2-3; possibly TRBD2 for D (5 bases). Germline V gives CDR1 SGHVS, CDR2 FQNEAQ. The length of the CDR3 is 14 residues. V lost 9 bases and J lost 5, with 18 bases in between. The CDR3 nucleotides read TGTGCCAGTACGCGGATGGTAGGGAGAGATACGCAGTATTTT. Protein sequence: CASTRMVGRDTQYF.